Listed below are T cell receptor beta chains from one sample, sequenced in a study of T cell changes during pregnancy in multiple sclerosis. The table came from immunoSEQ multiplex PCR; TCRdb's copy has only in-frame clones and leaves some out. The sample comprises some 13,000 clones, roughly nine tenths of which are singletons, and roughly 15% rests with the top ten. Source: CD8+ T cells from peripheral blood mononuclear cells, taken in the second trimester of pregnancy. The receptors shown here come from a female donor in good health, enrolled as a control in a pregnancy study. The CDR3 runs from the conserved cysteine through the conserved F or W. The order of the fields is clone size, V gene, D gene, J gene, CDR3 DNA, CDR3 protein. The D gene is left open where the match is weak. Size is omitted from some rows. Given values are once, few, many or a class for expanded clones.

.	TRBV4-1	.	TRBJ2-5	TGCGCCAGCAGCCAAGATCCCGGGATACGGACCCAGTACTTC	CASSQDPGIRTQYF
.	TRBV9	.	TRBJ2-3	TGTGCCAGCAGCGTACACGGCGGATACACAGATACGCAGTATTTT	CASSVHGGYTDTQYF
.	TRBV2	TRBD2	TRBJ2-5	TGTGCCAGCAGTGAGGCTGATAGCGGGAGTCTACGGGAGACCCAGTACTTC	CASSEADSGSLRETQYF
.	TRBV14	TRBD1	TRBJ2-7	TGTGCCAGCAGCCAGGAGACAGGGCGCAGCTACGAGCAGTACTTC	CASSQETGRSYEQYF
.	TRBV7-9	TRBD2	TRBJ2-7	TGTGCCAGCAGCGGGGGGGGAGGGACCGTCAGCTCCTACGAGCAGTACTTC	CASSGGGGTVSSYEQYF
.	TRBV27	TRBD1	TRBJ1-1	TGTGCCAGCAGACCGGGACAGGGGGTGGACACTGAAGCTTTCTTT	CASRPGQGVDTEAFF
.	TRBV27	.	TRBJ2-5	TGTGCCAGCAGTCCTTATTACCAAGAGACCCAGTACTTC	CASSPYYQETQYF
medium-sized	TRBV10-3	TRBD1	TRBJ1-1	TGTGCCATCAGCCGACGACAGGGAAGGAACACTGAAGCTTTCTTT	CAISRRQGRNTEAFF
.	TRBV27	.	TRBJ1-2	TGTGCCAGCAGTTTAGGGGGGGCTGCAGACTATGGCTACACCTTC	CASSLGGAADYGYTF
few	TRBV28	.	TRBJ1-1	TGTGCCAGCAGTCCCGTTAACACTGAAGCTTTCTTT	CASSPVNTEAFF
.	TRBV27	TRBD2	TRBJ2-3	TGTGCCATACGTAGCGGGAGTGTTGTCGATACGCAGTATTTT	CAIRSGSVVDTQYF
once	TRBV10-3	.	TRBJ1-1	TGTGCCATCAATGGAGGACTTTTGGGCACTGAAGCTTTCTTT	CAINGGLLGTEAFF
once	TRBV27	.	TRBJ1-2	TGTGCCAGCAGGGGTGGGGCTGGCTACACCTTC	CASRGGAGYTF
.	TRBV15	.	TRBJ2-5	TGTGCCACCAGTTCCCAGGGTGTTTGGGAGACCCAGTACTTC	CATSSQGVWETQYF
.	TRBV14	.	TRBJ1-1	TGTGCCAGCAGCTCCAGTCGGAACACTGAAGCTTTCTTT	CASSSSRNTEAFF
.	TRBV6-6	TRBD2	TRBJ2-3	TGTGCCAGCAGTTACTCGGTAGCGGGAGAGGGGGATACGCAGTATTTT	CASSYSVAGEGDTQYF
.	TRBV20-1	.	TRBJ1-2	TGCAGTGCTCGGGAGGGACCTGGCTACACCTTC	CSAREGPGYTF